What follows are 27 T cell receptor beta chains derived from one specimen sequenced in a study of response to subunit inactivated influenza vaccine. TCRdb independently ran MiXCR on the RT-PCR reads; one entry per CDR3 protein. Of around 480,000 distinct CDR3 sequences listed, about 15% were seen once; the top ten hold about 3%. Source: CD4+ T cells sorted from PBMCs, taken around 2 years after vaccination. Every receptor here comes from a man aged 50 to 69 who received an inactivated influenza vaccine.

This clonotype has only a few counts. CDR3 DNA sequence: TGTGCCAGCAGCTTAGCAGGGGGTATCCAAGAGACCCAGTACTTC. Translating gives CASSLAGGIQETQYF. J is TRBJ2-5 and V is TRBV7-2, with a weak D call TRBD1 (6 bases). CDR1 is SGHTA and CDR2 is FQGNSA in the germline V gene. Trimming pared 0 bases from V and 1 base from J, leaving 9 bases between. CDR3 length: 15 residues.

The chain employs TRBV5-1 and TRBJ2-7, with 9 bases lining up with TRBD1. CDR1 SGHRS and CDR2 YFSETQ come from the germline V gene. The CDR3 runs to 15 residues. The V and J ends lost 8 bases and 5 bases, in that order; junction bases with no gene match: 14. DNA for the CDR3: TGCGCCAGTACTACAGGGGGCGACCCCGTTAACGAGCAGTACTTC. It encodes CASTTGGDPVNEQYF. The variable domain in full, completed from reference TRBV5-1 and TRBJ2-7, reads KAGVTQTPRYLIKTRGQQVTLSCSPISGHRSVSWYQQTPGQGLQFLFEYFSETQRNKGNFPGRFSGRQFSNSRSEMNVSTLELGDSALYLCASTTGGDPVNEQYFGPGTRLTVT.

This clonotype occurred a few times. The chain joins TRBV10-3 to TRBJ2-2; 12 bases map to TRBD2. V dropped 5 bases and J dropped 5; count of bases not matched to a gene: 6. CDR1 is ENHRY and CDR2 is SYGVKD in the germline V gene. The CDR3 consists of 16 residues. The CDR3, as DNA: TGTGCCATCAGTAAGGCTAGCGGGGGGGCGACCGGGGAGCTGTTTTTT. Its translation: CAISKASGGATGELFF.

The chain links TRBV12-3 or TRBV12-4 to TRBJ2-1; D may correspond to TRBD1 or TRBD2 (7 bases each). V was shortened by 6 bases and J by 5 bases, with 14 bases between the two germline ends. The CDR3 is 14 residues long. The CDR3 sequence: CASSQGGSNNEQFF. CDR3 DNA: TGTGCCAGCAGCCAGGGGGGGTCCAACAATGAGCAGTTCTTC.

The chain carries TRBV5-1 and TRBJ1-4; 7 bases line up with TRBD1. Germline values: CDR1 SGHRS, CDR2 YFSETQ. The CDR3 covers 14 residues. With 2 bases clipped from V and 3 bases from J, the junction kept 1 base outside the gene matches. The CDR3 DNA is TGCGCCAGCAGCTTCACAGGGGCTAATGAAAAACTGTTTTTT. It yields the protein CASSFTGANEKLFF.

This clonotype was picked up many times. This CDR3 reads CASSPGLAPGEQFF. In DNA form, the CDR3 reads TGTGCCAGCAGCCCTGGACTAGCCCCAGGAGAGCAGTTCTTC. The rearrangement joins TRBV7-2 to TRBJ2-1; 8 positions agree with TRBD2. Trimming took 5 bases from V and 10 from J; bases not matched to a gene: 10. Germline lookup yields CDR1 SGHTA and CDR2 FQGNSA. This CDR3 region has 14 residues.

In its sample, this clonotype was seen a few times. As DNA, the CDR3 is TGTGCCAGTAGACCGGGGACGGCAGCTGGCTACACCTTC. Protein product: CASRPGTAAGYTF. The chain couples TRBV19 to TRBJ1-2; perhaps TRBD1 as D (5 bases). CDR3 length equals 13 residues. The V and J ends lost 6 bases and 7 bases respectively, with 15 bases between them. The germline V gene encodes CDR1 LNHDA and CDR2 SQIVND (reference sequence).

The rearrangement uses TRBV5-4 and TRBJ2-2; D assignment may be TRBD1 or TRBD2 (6 bases each). V lost 0 bases and J 4 bases, leaving 13 bases between the germline ends. Germline V gene sequence: CDR1 SGHNT, CDR2 YYREEE (reference sequence). The CDR3 is 16 amino acids. The CDR3 sequence is CASSLGSGGGTGELFF. The DNA of the CDR3 is TGTGCCAGCAGCTTGGGGAGTGGAGGGGGCACCGGGGAGCTGTTTTTT.

This clonotype was detected ten times or more. V usage is TRBV7-2 and J usage is TRBJ2-3, with TRBD2 identical over 9 bases. With V trimmed by 0 bases and J by 0 bases, 7 bases remained unmatched. This CDR3 has 18 amino acids. Germline CDR1 reads SGHTA; CDR2 reads FQGNSA. Written as DNA, the CDR3 is TGTGCCAGCAGCTTAGCGTTGTCTAGCGGGGCGAGCACAGATACGCAGTATTTT. Translation gives CASSLALSSGASTDTQYF.

The sample holds a few counts of this clonotype. This chain joins TRBV5-1 and TRBJ1-6; 9 positions match TRBD1. The CDR3 has 16 residues. Germline CDR1 SGHRS, CDR2 YFSETQ. Trimming took 3 bases from V and 7 from J; bases not matched to a gene: 8. The CDR3 coding sequence is TGCGCCAGCAGCTCTACCGGGACAGGGACAAATTCACCCCTCCACTTT. Translated: CASSSTGTGTNSPLHF.

The V gene is TRBV12-3 or TRBV12-4, the J gene TRBJ1-1; no reliable D call. V lost 6 bases, J lost 4 bases, and 18 bases lay in between. The CDR3 contains 15 residues. The CDR3 DNA reads as TGTGCCAGCAGCAAGGACCGGACCCGAGGCACTGAAGCTTTCTTT. This translates into CASSKDRTRGTEAFF.

The chain uses TRBV11-2 and TRBJ2-1, with 8 positions matching TRBD2. Germline assignment: CDR1 SGHAT and CDR2 FQNNGV. V dropped 5 bases and J dropped 6; count of bases not matched to a gene: 12. The CDR3 loop spans 16 amino acids. Here the CDR3 reads CASSRGTGGPLNEQFF. The CDR3 DNA sequence: TGTGCCAGCAGCCGTGGGACGGGGGGGCCCCTCAATGAGCAGTTCTTC. Together with reference TRBV11-2 and TRBJ2-1, the CDR3 gives the full variable domain: EAGVAQSPRYKIIEKRQSVAFWCNPISGHATLYWYQQILGQGPKLLIQFQNNGVVDDSQLPKDRFSAERLKGVDSTLKIQPAKLEDSAVYLCASSRGTGGPLNEQFFGPGTRLTVL.

There are a few counts of this clonotype. This chain links TRBV11-2 with TRBJ2-7, with 7 bases aligning to TRBD1. Germline loops: CDR1 SGHAT, CDR2 FQNNGV. The length of the CDR3 is 18 residues. J was trimmed by 4 bases and V by 1 base; bases with no gene match: 16. This chain's CDR3 is CASSLVFSVRQGSYEQYF. The CDR3 DNA reads TGTGCCAGCAGCTTAGTGTTCTCAGTTCGACAGGGTTCTTACGAGCAGTACTTC.

This CDR3 is CASSQVRDRGQNEQYF. The CDR3 coding sequence is TGTGCCAGCAGCCAAGTTCGGGACAGGGGGCAGAACGAGCAGTACTTC. The chain has TRBV3-1 and TRBJ2-7, with 12 bases fitting TRBD1. CDR1 LGHDT and CDR2 YNNKEL come from the germline V gene (reference sequence). With V trimmed by 1 base and J by 5 bases, 6 bases remained unmatched. The CDR3 has 16 amino acids.

The chain carries TRBV3-1 and TRBJ1-2; D not certain. Germline lookup yields CDR1 LGHDT and CDR2 YNNKEL (reference sequence). The V end was cut by 4 bases, the J end by 11 bases, with 20 bases between. The CDR3 is 14 amino acids. This CDR3 is CASSREGSLIGYTF. Written as DNA, the CDR3 is TGTGCCAGCAGCCGGGAGGGTTCCTTAATCGGATACACCTTC.

V is TRBV19 and J is TRBJ2-1; 9 bases line up with TRBD2. Germline CDR1 reads LNHDA; CDR2 reads SQIVND (reference sequence). This CDR3 comprises 14 residues. V lost 5 bases and J lost 4; bases outside the gene matches: 3. CDR3 sequence: CASSAGGPYNEQFF. DNA of the CDR3: TGTGCCAGTAGTGCGGGAGGGCCTTACAATGAGCAGTTCTTC.

CDR3 sequence reads: CASRQIAGGPYNEQFF. The CDR3 DNA sequence: TGTGCCAGCAGACAAATAGCGGGAGGGCCATACAATGAGCAGTTCTTC. V usage is TRBV11-2 and J usage is TRBJ2-1; 11 nucleotides match TRBD2. The V and J ends lost 6 bases and 4 bases, in that order; junction bases with no gene match: 8. The CDR3 runs to 16 residues. Germline CDR1 SGHAT, CDR2 FQNNGV.

The chain uses TRBV5-1 and TRBJ2-1; 7 bases map to TRBD2. This CDR3 contains 16 residues. The V segment lost 3 bases and the J segment 6 bases; nucleotides outside the gene matches: 12. Per the germline V gene, CDR1 is SGHRS and CDR2 is YFSETQ. The CDR3 sequence: CASSSSVAGVSNEQFF. CDR3 DNA: TGCGCCAGCAGCTCCTCCGTCGCGGGAGTTTCCAATGAGCAGTTCTTC.

This clonotype was detected only a few times. The chain links TRBV4-2 to TRBJ1-2; no clear D gene. The CDR3 consists of 15 residues. The V end lost 1 base, the J end lost 3 bases, and 12 bases lay between the germline ends. The germline V gene has CDR1 LGHNA and CDR2 YNFKEQ. In nucleotides, the CDR3 is TGTGCCAGCAGCCAAGGTTCTTCGGCGGACTATGGCTACACCTTC. Protein product: CASSQGSSADYGYTF.

The chain has TRBV14 and TRBJ2-1; 14 bases agree with TRBD2. V was clipped by 4 bases and J by 0 bases; unmatched bases: 5. The CDR3 extends over 18 amino acids. The germline gives CDR1 SGHDN, CDR2 FVKESK. For the CDR3, the DNA is TGTGCCAGCAGCCGTCGACTAGCGGGGGGGAACTCCTACAATGAGCAGTTCTTC. It specifies CASSRRLAGGNSYNEQFF.

This clonotype has just a few counts. The chain uses TRBV7-8 and TRBJ1-5; tentatively, D is TRBD1 (5 bases). Trimming stripped 0 bases from V and 2 bases from J, with 14 bases between. The V gene's germline CDR1 is SGHVS and CDR2 FQNEAQ. This CDR3 comprises 17 residues. The CDR3 loop is CASSLAGSRVRNQPQHF. In DNA form, the CDR3 reads TGTGCCAGCAGCTTAGCCGGGAGCAGGGTACGCAATCAGCCCCAGCATTTT. The variable domain in full, with the rest retrieved from reference TRBV7-8 and TRBJ1-5, is GAGVSQSPRYKVAKRGQDVALRCDPISGHVSLFWYQQALGQGPEFLTYFQNEAQLDKSGLPSDRFFAERPEGSVSTLKIQRTQQEDSAVYLCASSLAGSRVRNQPQHFGDGTRLSIL.

This clonotype was observed a handful of times. The CDR3 bases are TGCGCCAGCAGCTTCGACAGGTACTACGAGCAGTACTTC. Amino acids: CASSFDRYYEQYF. The V call is TRBV5-1, the J call TRBJ2-7; tentative D call: TRBD1 (6 bases). Deletions cut 2 bases from V and 3 bases from J, with 9 bases between. The CDR3 totals 13 residues. The germline gives CDR1 SGHRS, CDR2 YFSETQ.

This clonotype came up a few times. This chain joins TRBV20-1 and TRBJ2-7, with 8 bases fitting TRBD2. J gave up 4 bases and V 0 bases, and 8 bases lay outside the gene matches. The germline gives CDR1 DFQATT, CDR2 SNEGSKA (reference sequence). The CDR3 totals 15 residues. CDR3 sequence reads: CSARELAGKSYEQYF. CDR3 bases: TGCAGTGCTAGAGAATTAGCGGGAAAGAGTTACGAGCAGTACTTC.

This clonotype was observed a few times. The missing conserved phenylalanine or tryptophan at the end of this CDR3 makes a read error likely. It is unclear where the CDR3 begins or ends on the DNA, so no DNA is shown, and the CDR3 is as TCRdb lists it. The chain uses TRBV3-1 and TRBJ2-1; the D segment call TRBD2 is taken from the table without a DNA check. The germline gives CDR1 LGHDT, CDR2 YNNKEL (reference sequence). The CDR3 adds up to 14 amino acids, both ends counted. The CDR3 loop is CASSQEASGRLRHL.

The chain has TRBV18 and TRBJ2-5; D may correspond to TRBD1 or TRBD2 (5 bases each). Looked up from germline, CDR1 is KGHSH and CDR2 is LQKENI. This CDR3 is built from 13 residues. The V end was cut by 5 bases, the J end by 5 bases, with 12 bases between. The CDR3 here is CASSAQGPETQYF. In DNA form, the CDR3 reads TGTGCCAGCTCAGCTCAGGGACCGGAGACCCAGTACTTC.

Many counts were recorded for this clonotype. The rearrangement joins TRBV5-1 to TRBJ1-1, with D tentatively TRBD1 (6 bases). V lost 3 bases and J 0 bases, leaving 9 bases between the germline ends. The CDR3 covers 14 residues. The germline gives CDR1 SGHRS, CDR2 YFSETQ. CDR3 sequence (DNA): TGCGCCAGCAGCTCAGGACAGCTGAACACTGAAGCTTTCTTT. Translated, it gives CASSSGQLNTEAFF.

This sequence joins TRBV20-1 and TRBJ1-5, with TRBD1 identical over 8 bases. This CDR3 is built from 17 residues. Germline V gene sequence: CDR1 DFQATT, CDR2 SNEGSKA (reference sequence). V lost 1 base to trimming and J lost 2 bases; unmatched junction nucleotides: 10. CDR3 region: CSARVRSRGRGNQPQHF. The CDR3 nucleotides read TGCAGTGCTAGAGTTAGAAGCAGGGGGCGAGGCAATCAGCCCCAGCATTTT.